This TCR beta chain was sequenced during a study of blood T cells in healthy people across ages. CDR3 length: 15 residues. Germline CDR1 and CDR2: SNHLY and FYNNEI. With 4 bases clipped from V and 5 bases from J, the junction kept 4 bases outside the gene matches. Then a second PCR, running about 6 to 12 cycles, was carried out with a sample-barcoded 5' primer and a J-beta primer mix. TCRdb used MiXCR to reprocess the 5' RACE reads, holding one entry per CDR3 protein. Among over a million distinct CDR3 sequences, 40% to 45% were seen once, and the ten largest hold over 15%. This clonotype was counted only a few times.

The chain couples TRBV2 to TRBJ2-1, with TRBD2 matching 11 bases. The sample comprised blood. This sequence was found in an older woman in good health. CDR3 region: CASSARLAGNNEQFF. As DNA, the CDR3 is TGTGCCAGCAGTGCTCGACTAGCGGGGAACAATGAGCAGTTCTTC.